Below, 2 T cell receptor beta chains from the same sample are listed, as sequenced in a study of breast tumors, draining lymph nodes, adjacent tissues (dated by TCRdb to 2015 to 2016). Libraries were constructed by multiplex PCR. Instrument used: Illumina HiSeq 2000. TCRdb took the public reads, trimmed them with fastp at Q25, ran MiXCR for clone calling and kept in-frame beta chains. Every entry covers one CDR3 protein and lists the most common genes and DNA from its rows. This sample gives more than 85,000 distinct CDR3 sequences in total; around 21% of them show up just once. The ten largest clonotypes hold roughly 1.2% of the sample. Lymph node samples were obtained from the axillary draining lymph nodes of breast cancer patients. The sample was axillary lymph node tissue. The receptors were sampled from a female donor with breast cancer. Some clones in this sample may be carry-over from other donors' samples.

The sample holds many counts of this clonotype. The V gene is TRBV6-1, the J gene TRBJ1-6; 8 bases fit TRBD1. Germline CDR1 is MNHNS and CDR2 is SASEGT. V lost 4 bases to trimming and J lost 0 bases; unmatched junction nucleotides: 2. The length of the CDR3 is 16 residues. The CDR3: CASSGTGSSYNSPLHF. The CDR3 DNA follows: TGTGCCAGCAGTGGGACAGGGAGCTCCTATAATTCACCCCTCCACTTT.

On this clonotype itself: A much bigger clone sits one base away, suggesting this may be a read error. This chain uses TRBV7-8 with TRBJ1-5; D ambiguous. The germline V gene has CDR1 SGHVS and CDR2 FQNEAQ. V was shortened by 5 bases and J by 9 bases, with 26 bases between the two germline ends. There are 17 residues in the CDR3. The CDR3 protein is CASSPRRWLIADRPQHF. Here the CDR3 DNA reads TGTGCCAGCAGCCCGCGCAGGTGGTTAATTGCTGATCGGCCCCAGCATTTT.